These 21 T cell receptor beta chains originate from one sample sequenced in a study of T cells in Graves' hyperthyroidism and ophthalmopathy. Amplification targeted TCR beta CDR3 regions from RNA transcripts. Using the HTBI primer set, a first-round RT-PCR was run on the TCR CDR3. TCRdb re-called the multiplex PCR reads with MiXCR, one entry per CDR3 protein. The table shows under 400,000 distinct CDR3 sequences, with about 12% occurring only once. Sequenced sample: blood. These receptors were obtained from a woman between 18 and 29 years old with Graves' hyperthyroidism.

This clonotype was counted at least ten times. The chain has TRBV6-1 and TRBJ2-7; TRBD1 or TRBD2 may be the D gene (5 bases each). Germline CDR1 MNHNS, CDR2 SASEGT. V lost 5 bases and J 3 bases, leaving 14 bases between the germline ends. The CDR3 is made up of 14 amino acids. The CDR3 protein is CASSYGGTFYEQYF. The DNA of the CDR3 is TGTGCCAGCAGTTATGGGGGTACGTTCTACGAGCAGTACTTC.

This rearrangement joins TRBV19 to TRBJ1-1, with a tentative D call TRBD1 (5 bases). CDR1 and CDR2 from the germline V gene are LNHDA and SQIVND (reference sequence). CDR3 length: 11 amino acids. Trimming stripped 5 bases from V and 10 bases from J, with 11 bases between. The CDR3 DNA sequence: TGTGCCAGTAGTGTGGGGCCCCGAGCTTTCTTT. Protein product: CASSVGPRAFF.

This clonotype came up many times. The chain is built from TRBV7-2 and TRBJ1-5; no definite D call. The CDR3 is made up of 14 amino acids. V was shortened by 4 bases and J by 5 bases, with 12 bases between the two germline ends. Germline assignment: CDR1 SGHTA and CDR2 FQGNSA. CDR3: CASSSTAYYQPQHF. In DNA form, the CDR3 reads TGTGCCAGCAGCTCAACAGCATACTATCAGCCCCAGCATTTT.

In this sample, this clonotype turned up a few times. V usage is TRBV19 and J usage is TRBJ2-5; 10 positions agree with TRBD2. The CDR3 is 15 residues long. The V segment lost 2 bases and the J segment 5 bases; nucleotides outside the gene matches: 5. CDR1 is LNHDA, CDR2 SQIVND, per germline (reference sequence). CDR3 nucleotides: TGTGCCAGTAGTATAAGCGGGAGGGCTCGCGAGACCCAGTACTTC. Its translation: CASSISGRARETQYF.

This clonotype came up many times. CDR3 sequence (DNA): TGTGCCAGCAATTTAGCGGGAGTAGACATTCAGTACTTC. It yields the protein CASNLAGVDIQYF. J is TRBJ2-4 and V is TRBV6-1, with 9 bases identical to TRBD2. The ends lost 7 bases at V and 8 bases at J; junction bases unmatched: 6. The length of the CDR3 is 13 residues. Germline assignment: CDR1 MNHNS and CDR2 SASEGT.

This clonotype was counted ten times or more. V gene TRBV11-1 combines with J gene TRBJ2-5, with unresolved D. In germline, CDR1 is SGHAT, CDR2 FQDESV (reference sequence). The CDR3 is 16 residues long. Deletions cut 5 bases from V and 3 bases from J, with 19 bases between. CDR3 amino acids: CASSPTLTVSKETQYF. DNA of the CDR3: TGTGCCAGCAGCCCTACCTTAACGGTCTCTAAAGAGACCCAGTACTTC.

This clonotype was picked up many times. This chain connects TRBV28 to TRBJ2-1; D uncertain. From germline, CDR1 is MDHEN and CDR2 SYDVKM. The V end was cut by 2 bases, the J end by 9 bases, with 11 bases between. This CDR3 comprises 13 residues. CDR3 region: CASSLRTGVEQFF. In DNA form, the CDR3 reads TGTGCCAGCAGTTTAAGGACCGGAGTTGAGCAGTTCTTC.

This clonotype was observed at least ten times. V gene TRBV2 combines with J gene TRBJ2-2; 13 positions agree with TRBD2. CDR1 is SNHLY, CDR2 FYNNEI, per germline. The CDR3 is made up of 16 amino acids. Trimming took 8 bases from V and 4 from J; bases not matched to a gene: 7. The CDR3: CASQRGTSGATGELFF. The DNA of the CDR3 is TGTGCCAGCCAAAGAGGGACTAGCGGGGCCACCGGGGAGCTGTTTTTT.

This clonotype showed up many times. The gene calls are TRBV27 and TRBJ2-3; TRBD2 matches at 9 bases. Germline V CDR1 and CDR2: MNHEY, SMNVEV (reference sequence). The CDR3 runs to 14 residues. With 6 bases clipped from V and 1 base from J, the junction kept 2 bases outside the gene matches. CDR3 region: CASRGLAGTDTQYF. As DNA, the CDR3 is TGTGCCAGCAGGGGACTAGCAGGCACAGATACGCAGTATTTT.

This clonotype appeared many times. This chain joins TRBV12-3 or TRBV12-4 and TRBJ1-5; weak D call: TRBD1 (6 bases). The CDR3 sequence is 15 residues long. Deletions cut 6 bases from V and 0 bases from J, with 12 bases between. CDR3: CASSRHRDSNQPQHF. The CDR3 region has the DNA TGTGCCAGCAGCAGACACAGGGATAGCAATCAGCCCCAGCATTTT.

The V and J genes are TRBV30 and TRBJ1-1; a weak D match, TRBD1 (6 bases). Trimming removed 8 bases from V and 7 bases from J, with 14 bases in between. Germline CDR1 GTSNPN, CDR2 SVGIG (reference sequence). This CDR3 is built from 11 residues. CDR3 in DNA: TGTGCCGGAGGGGGGGGCTTTGAAGCTTTCTTT. It is translated as CAGGGGFEAFF.

This clonotype showed up just a few times. DNA for the CDR3: TGTGCCAGCAGCCCTGGAGGGGGGCGCACAGATACGCAGTATTTT. Its protein product is CASSPGGGRTDTQYF. The chain combines TRBV6-1 with TRBJ2-3; the D gene could be TRBD1 or TRBD2 (6 bases each). Trimming removed 6 bases from V and 1 base from J, with 14 bases in between. The CDR3 consists of 15 residues. Germline V gives CDR1 MNHNS, CDR2 SASEGT.

This clonotype was found many times. One end of the junction is discordant with germline, which a read error may explain. The gene calls are TRBV2 and TRBJ1-2, with D hard to call. The CDR3 loop spans 12 amino acids. Germline V gene lookup returns CDR1 SNHLY and CDR2 FYNNEI. Here the CDR3 DNA reads TGTGCCAGCAGTGAAAACGTGGAGGGCTCGGCCTTC. This encodes CASSENVEGSAF. Using reference TRBV2 and TRBJ1-2 for the parts outside the CDR3, the full variable domain is EPEVTQTPSHQVTQMGQEVILRCVPISNHLYFYWYRQILGQKVEFLVSFYNNEISEKSEIFDDQFSVERPDGSNFTLKIRSTKLEDSAMYFCASSENVEGSAFGSGTRLTVV.

This clonotype was counted at least ten times. The V call is TRBV7-3, the J call TRBJ1-3, with unresolved D. Germline V lookup: CDR1 SGHTA, CDR2 FQGTGA. The ends were cut back, 2 bases at V and 0 bases at J, with 5 bases in the middle. The CDR3 length is 14 residues. The CDR3 loop reads CASSLGISGNTIYF. The CDR3 coding sequence is TGTGCCAGCAGCTTAGGGATCTCTGGAAACACCATATATTTT. Based on the CDR3 plus reference TRBV7-3 and TRBJ1-3, the full variable domain is GAGVSQTPSNKVTEKGKYVELRCDPISGHTALYWYRQSLGQGPEFLIYFQGTGAADDSGLPNDRFFAVRPEGSVSTLKIQRTERGDSAVYLCASSLGISGNTIYFGEGSWLTVV.

This clonotype was detected ten times or more. The rearrangement joins TRBV11-1 to TRBJ2-3; 8 bases align to TRBD2. Germline CDR1 reads SGHAT; CDR2 reads FQDESV (reference sequence). Trimming at V came to 5 bases and at J to 3 bases, leaving 16 bases not matched to a gene. This CDR3 region has 18 residues. CDR3 sequence (DNA): TGTGCCAGCAGCGGCCCCGGGACTAGTCAAGAGAAGACAGATACGCAGTATTTT. Encoded protein: CASSGPGTSQEKTDTQYF.

Ten or more counts support this clonotype. The rearrangement joins TRBV20-1 to TRBJ1-4; D is unclear. This CDR3 has 11 residues. Trimming stripped 6 bases from V and 7 bases from J, with 9 bases between. Germline CDR1 reads DFQATT; CDR2 reads SNEGSKA (reference sequence). The DNA of the CDR3 is TGCAGTGCGCCCACCGGTGAAAAACTGTTTTTT. Translating it yields CSAPTGEKLFF.

This clonotype was recorded many times. This rearrangement joins TRBV20-1 to TRBJ2-3, with 10 bases lining up with TRBD2. CDR1 and CDR2 (germline): DFQATT, SNEGSKA (reference sequence). This CDR3 spans 13 amino acids. The V and J ends lost 5 bases and 6 bases, in that order; junction bases with no gene match: 5. The CDR3 region has the DNA TGCAGTGCTCGGACTAGCGGATGGGATACGCAGTATTTT. It encodes CSARTSGWDTQYF.

This clonotype was seen a handful of times. Being one base from a much bigger clone, this may be a read error. The gene calls are TRBV18 and TRBJ1-1; no clear D. This CDR3 comprises 13 residues. Looked up from germline, CDR1 is KGHSH and CDR2 is LQKENI. The CDR3: CASLPQHGAEAFF. The DNA for the CDR3 is TGTGCCAGCTTACCACAGCATGGCGCTGAAGCTTTCTTT. Complete variable domain (other parts from reference TRBV18 and TRBJ1-1): NAGVMQNPRHLVRRRGQEARLRCSPMKGHSHVYWYRQLPEEGLKFMVYLQKENIIDESGMPKERFSAEFPKEGPSILRIQQVVRGDSAAYFCASLPQHGAEAFFGQGTRLTVV.

This clonotype was counted ten times or more. The chain links TRBV9 to TRBJ2-3, with D uncertain. The V gene lost 3 bases and the J gene lost 6 bases, with 17 bases spanning the gap. Germline loops: CDR1 SGDLS, CDR2 YYNGEE. The CDR3 contains 15 residues. This CDR3 reads CASSALIVEADTQYF. In DNA, the CDR3 is TGTGCCAGCAGCGCCCTAATAGTTGAGGCGGATACGCAGTATTTT.

This clonotype was recorded many times. The J gene is TRBJ2-1, the V gene TRBV5-1, with 8 bases matching TRBD2. Trimming took 0 bases from V and 3 from J; bases not matched to a gene: 2. Germline V gene sequence: CDR1 SGHRS, CDR2 YFSETQ. The CDR3 contains 15 residues. CDR3 DNA: TGCGCCAGCAGCTTGGAGGCGGGGGGCTACAATGAGCAGTTCTTC. Amino acids: CASSLEAGGYNEQFF.

This clonotype showed up many times. This chain joins TRBV7-2 and TRBJ2-1; either TRBD1 or TRBD2 may supply D (5 bases each). The CDR3 has 14 amino acids. The germline V gene encodes CDR1 SGHTA and CDR2 FQGNSA. Trimming took 2 bases from V and 9 from J, leaving 14 bases between them. The CDR3 DNA sequence: TGTGCCAGCAGCTTAAGTTACGGGACGGGTGAGCAGTTCTTC. Translation: CASSLSYGTGEQFF.